This T cell receptor beta chain stems from a study of technical replicates of blood from a handful of donors. Method: immunoSEQ multiplex PCR; TCRdb's copy keeps in-frame clones and lacks some. The sample contains approximately 97,000 clones, approximately 96% of which appear only once. CDR1 is GTSNPN and CDR2 is SVGIG in the germline V gene (reference sequence). This CDR3 has 11 amino acids. Deletions cut 8 bases from V and 1 base from J, with 7 bases between. This TCR was recovered from a human donor in good health. Sequences were obtained from T cells isolated from PBMCs. This rearrangement joins TRBV30 to TRBJ2-3, with D perhaps TRBD2 (6 bases). CDR3 DNA: TGTGCCGGGACTGGCACAGATACGCAGTATTTT. It codes for CAGTGTDTQYF.